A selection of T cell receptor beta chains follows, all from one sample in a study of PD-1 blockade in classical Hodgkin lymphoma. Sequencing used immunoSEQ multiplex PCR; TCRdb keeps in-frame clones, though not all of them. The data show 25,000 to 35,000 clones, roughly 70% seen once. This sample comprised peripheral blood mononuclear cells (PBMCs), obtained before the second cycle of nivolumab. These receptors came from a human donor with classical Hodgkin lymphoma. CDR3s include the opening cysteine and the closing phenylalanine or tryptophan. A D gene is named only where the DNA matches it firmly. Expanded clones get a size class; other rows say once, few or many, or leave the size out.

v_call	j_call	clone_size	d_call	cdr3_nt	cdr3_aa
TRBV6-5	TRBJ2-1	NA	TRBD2	TGTGCCAGCAGTACTAGCGGGACGTACAATGAGCAGTTCTTC	CASSTSGTYNEQFF
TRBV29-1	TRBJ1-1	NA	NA	TGCAGCGTTAAAAAGGGGAGGGACACTGAAGCTTTCTTT	CSVKKGRDTEAFF
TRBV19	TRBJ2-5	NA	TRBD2	TGTGCCAGTAGTATTAGAGGACTAGCGGGAGGAGGGGGAGAGACCCAGTACTTC	CASSIRGLAGGGGETQYF
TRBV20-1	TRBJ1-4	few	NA	TGCAGTGCTATGGCGAGTGAAAAACTGTTTTTT	CSAMASEKLFF
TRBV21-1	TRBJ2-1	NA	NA	TGTGCCAGCAGCAAAGAGTGGCCCCTGGCCTACAATGAGCAGTTCTTC	CASSKEWPLAYNEQFF
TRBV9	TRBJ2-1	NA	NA	TGTGCCAGCAGCGTAGGGGTTTTGGACAACCCTGAGCAGTTCTTC	CASSVGVLDNPEQFF
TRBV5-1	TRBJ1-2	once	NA	TGCGCCAGCAGCGGGGAGGCCGCTACGTCAAACTATGGCTACACCTTC	CASSGEAATSNYGYTF
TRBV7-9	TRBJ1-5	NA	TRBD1	TGTGCCAGCAGCACCGGGACAGGGCCTAATATCCAGCATTTT	CASSTGTGPNIQHF
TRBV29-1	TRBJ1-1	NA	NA	TGCAGCGGCAAACAGGGAGGGGGCACTGAAGCTTTCTTT	CSGKQGGGTEAFF
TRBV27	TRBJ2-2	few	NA	TGTGCCAGCAGAAGGGCCAACACCGGGGAGCTGTTTTTT	CASRRANTGELFF
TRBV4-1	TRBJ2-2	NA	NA	TGCGCCAGCAGCCAAGAGGGGGCCCAAAACACCGGGGAGCTGTTTTTT	CASSQEGAQNTGELFF
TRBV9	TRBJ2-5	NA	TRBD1	TGTGCCAGCAGCTTCCGGGACAGGTTTTACCAAGAGACCCAGTACTTC	CASSFRDRFYQETQYF
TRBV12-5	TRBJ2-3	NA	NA	TGTGCTAGTGGTTTGGCTGGAGGGGATACGCAGTATTTT	CASGLAGGDTQYF
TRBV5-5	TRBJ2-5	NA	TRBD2	TGTGCCAGCAGCTTCCTAGCGGGGGGAGTATCACTAGAAGAGACCCAGTACTTC	CASSFLAGGVSLEETQYF
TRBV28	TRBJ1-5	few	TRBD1	TGTGCCAGCAGGGCAGGGGGGACAGGGGGCTTTCAGCCCCAGCATTTT	CASRAGGTGGFQPQHF
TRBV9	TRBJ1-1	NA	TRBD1	TGTGCCAGCAGCGTAGTCCAGGGGGCGACTGAAGCTTTCTTT	CASSVVQGATEAFF
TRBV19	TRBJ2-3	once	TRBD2	TGTGCCAGCAGGTCAGGGAGGGGCACAGATACGCAGTATTTT	CASRSGRGTDTQYF
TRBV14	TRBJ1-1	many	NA	TGTGCCAGCAGCCAAGATGGGGGGAACACTGAAGCTTTCTTT	CASSQDGGNTEAFF
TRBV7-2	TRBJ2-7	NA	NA	TGTGCCAGCTCATGGGGGGAGACTCCTAGGGCCGGCGAGCAGTACTTC	CASSWGETPRAGEQYF
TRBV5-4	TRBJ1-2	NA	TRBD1	TGTGCCAGCAGCCCCGGACAGGGGGCGAATAACTATGGCTACACCTTC	CASSPGQGANNYGYTF
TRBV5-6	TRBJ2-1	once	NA	TGTGCCAGCGGCCGGGACGGTGAGCAGTTCTTC	CASGRDGEQFF
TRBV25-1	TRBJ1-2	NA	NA	TGTGCCAGCGGTGGGTGGGGGGATGGCTACACCTTC	CASGGWGDGYTF
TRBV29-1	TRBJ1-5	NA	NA	TGCAGCGTTGAAGCGGGCGTAAATCAGCCCCAGCATTTT	CSVEAGVNQPQHF
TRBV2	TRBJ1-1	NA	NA	TGTGCCAGCAGCGGAAGTAGGAACACTGAAGCTTTCTTT	CASSGSRNTEAFF
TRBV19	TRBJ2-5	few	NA	TGTGCCAGTAGTCATAGCGAGACCCAGTACTTC	CASSHSETQYF
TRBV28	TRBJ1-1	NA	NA	TGTGCCAGCAGCCGGAACACTGAAGCTTTCTTT	CASSRNTEAFF
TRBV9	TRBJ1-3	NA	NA	TGTGCCAGCAGCTCCCGGACAGTGTCCAACACCATATATTTT	CASSSRTVSNTIYF
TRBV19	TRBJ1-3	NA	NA	TGTGCCAGTAGTTTCCTGGGGACCCCCGGTTGGGGAAACACCATATATTTT	CASSFLGTPGWGNTIYF
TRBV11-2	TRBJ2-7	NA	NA	TGTGCCAGCAGCTTGGAAGATGCCTACGAGCAGTACTTC	CASSLEDAYEQYF
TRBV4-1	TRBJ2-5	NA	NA	TGCGCCAGCAGCCAATTTCCGGACGGCCAAGAGACCCAGTACTTC	CASSQFPDGQETQYF
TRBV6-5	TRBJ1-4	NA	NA	TGTGCCAGCAGTCCCAGACTCCCCTCGGGTGAAAAACTGTTTTTT	CASSPRLPSGEKLFF
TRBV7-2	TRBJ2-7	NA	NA	TGTGCCAGCAGCTTATCAGTTAACTACGAGCAGTACTTC	CASSLSVNYEQYF
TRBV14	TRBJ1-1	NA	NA	TGTGCCAGCAGCCAAATGGGGGCCTTGGGGACCGAAGCTTTCTTT	CASSQMGALGTEAFF
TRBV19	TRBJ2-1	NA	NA	TGTGCCAGTAGTTACCTCTACAATGAGCAGTTCTTC	CASSYLYNEQFF
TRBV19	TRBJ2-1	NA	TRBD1	TGTGCCAGTAGTGCCGACAGGGGAGGCTACAATGAGCAGTTCTTC	CASSADRGGYNEQFF
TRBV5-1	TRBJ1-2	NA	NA	TGCGCCAGCAGGTTGGCCGGGGAGGCATATGGCTACACCTTC	CASRLAGEAYGYTF
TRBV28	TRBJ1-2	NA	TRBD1	TGTGCCAGCAGGACAGGGGTCGGAACCGCGAGATATAACTATGGCTACACCTTC	CASRTGVGTARYNYGYTF
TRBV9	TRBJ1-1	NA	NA	TGTGCCAGCAGCGTAGGAGCAGGGAAAGGCGCTGAAGCTTTCTTT	CASSVGAGKGAEAFF
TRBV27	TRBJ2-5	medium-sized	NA	TGTGCCAGCAGCCCTACGCGACAGCTCCAAGAGACCCAGTACTTC	CASSPTRQLQETQYF
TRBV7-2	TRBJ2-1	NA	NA	TGTGCCAGCACCCCATTCTCCTACAATGAGCAGTTCTTC	CASTPFSYNEQFF
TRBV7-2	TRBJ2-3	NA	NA	TGTGCCAGCAGCTTAAAGCCAGGGATTAACACAGATACGCAGTATTTT	CASSLKPGINTDTQYF
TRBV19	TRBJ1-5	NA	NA	TGTGCCAGTAGTATAGTAGGAAAGGGGCTAAATCAGCCCCAGCATTTT	CASSIVGKGLNQPQHF
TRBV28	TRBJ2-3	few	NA	TGTGCCAGCGGTACAGGACCGCAGTATTTT	CASGTGPQYF
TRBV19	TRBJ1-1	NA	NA	TGTGCCAGTAGTCTCCGAGGATTGAACACTGAAGCTTTCTTT	CASSLRGLNTEAFF
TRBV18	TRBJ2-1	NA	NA	TGTGCCAGCTCACCACTCCTACTAACCGACACAGAGCAGTTCTTC	CASSPLLLTDTEQFF
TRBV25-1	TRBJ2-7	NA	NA	TGTGCCAGCAGTGCGGGGGACCCTACGTTGGGGTACTTC	CASSAGDPTLGYF
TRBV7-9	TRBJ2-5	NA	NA	TGTGCCAGCAGCTTAGGTTCAGGGTTACAGTACCAAGAGACCCAGTACTTC	CASSLGSGLQYQETQYF
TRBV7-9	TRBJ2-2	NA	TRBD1	TGTGCCAGCAGCACAGGGGTGACCGGGGAGCTGTTTTTT	CASSTGVTGELFF
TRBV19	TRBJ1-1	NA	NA	TGTGCCAGTAGTATAGGAGGGCAGCTGAACACTGAAGCTTTCTTT	CASSIGGQLNTEAFF
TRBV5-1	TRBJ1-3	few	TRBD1	TGCGCCAGCAGCCCGACCGGGACAGGGTGGAACACCATATATTTT	CASSPTGTGWNTIYF
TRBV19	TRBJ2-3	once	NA	TGTGCCAGTAGGACGAGGTACACAGATACGCAGTATTTT	CASRTRYTDTQYF
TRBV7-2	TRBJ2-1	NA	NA	TGTGCCAGCAGCTTAGGATCCGGGGTTGGGGAGAATGAGCAGTTCTTC	CASSLGSGVGENEQFF
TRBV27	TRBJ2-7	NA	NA	TGTGCCAGCAGTTTATCGTCGGGTACCTACTACGAGCAGTACTTC	CASSLSSGTYYEQYF
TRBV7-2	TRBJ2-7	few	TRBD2	TGTGCCAGCAGCTTCACTAGCGGACCAACCTACGAGCAGTACTTC	CASSFTSGPTYEQYF
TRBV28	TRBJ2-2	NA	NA	TGTGCCAGCATCCCCAACGGCGCAGGGGCGAACACCGGGGAGCTGTTTTTT	CASIPNGAGANTGELFF
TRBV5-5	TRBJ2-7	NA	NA	TGTGCCAGCAGCTTGGCGACGGGTCCCTACGAGCAGTACTTC	CASSLATGPYEQYF
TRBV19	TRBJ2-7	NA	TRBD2	TGTGCCAGTAGTATCAGGGTTATAGCGGGAGTCGAGGAGCAGTACTTC	CASSIRVIAGVEEQYF